This note documents a single T cell receptor (beta chain) sequence. Its antigen is not known. TCRdb keeps only in-frame clones here, not all; method: immunoSEQ multiplex PCR. The table lists roughly 60,000 clones, around 93% of them singletons. The record originates from a study of OX40 agonist ivuxolimab in advanced cancers. Overall study results and limits: Normalized T-cell clonal expansion was also low in a subset of nonresponders. Partial responders at 0.1-3.0 mg/kg had among the lowest clonal expansion.

Drawing of blood for sampling happened at baseline, at cycle 4 day 1, and at cycle 7 day 1. V lost 0 bases, J lost 7 bases, and 5 bases stayed unmatched. Germline-derived CDR1 and CDR2 are ENHRY and SYGVKD. The CDR3 length is 16 residues. The genes are TRBV10-3 and TRBJ2-2, with 10 positions matching TRBD2. This clonotype was sampled from an adult with an advanced solid tumor such as melanoma, head and neck, liver or kidney cancer. Material: CD4+ or CD8+ T cells sorted from blood, obtained in a trial of the OX40 agonist ivuxolimab. CDR3 amino acids: CAISESSGRAGGELFF. DNA of the CDR3: TGTGCCATCAGTGAGTCCAGCGGGAGGGCCGGCGGGGAGCTGTTTTTT.